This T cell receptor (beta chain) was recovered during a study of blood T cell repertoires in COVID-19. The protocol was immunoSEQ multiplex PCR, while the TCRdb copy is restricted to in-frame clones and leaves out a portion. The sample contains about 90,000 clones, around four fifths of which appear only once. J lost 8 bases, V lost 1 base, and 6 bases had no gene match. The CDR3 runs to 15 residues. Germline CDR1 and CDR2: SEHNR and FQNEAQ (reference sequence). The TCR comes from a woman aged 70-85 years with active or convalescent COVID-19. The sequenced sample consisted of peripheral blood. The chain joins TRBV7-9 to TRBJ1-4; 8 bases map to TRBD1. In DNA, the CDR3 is TGTGCCAGCAGCTTAGGAGGACAGGGTCGGGAAAAACTGTTTTTT. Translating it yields CASSLGGQGREKLFF. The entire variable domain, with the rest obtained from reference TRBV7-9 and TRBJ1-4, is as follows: DTGVSQNPRHKITKRGQNVTFRCDPISEHNRLYWYRQTLGQGPEFLTYFQNEAQLEKSRLLSDRFSAERPKGSFSTLEIQRTEQGDSAMYLCASSLGGQGREKLFFGSGTQLSVL.